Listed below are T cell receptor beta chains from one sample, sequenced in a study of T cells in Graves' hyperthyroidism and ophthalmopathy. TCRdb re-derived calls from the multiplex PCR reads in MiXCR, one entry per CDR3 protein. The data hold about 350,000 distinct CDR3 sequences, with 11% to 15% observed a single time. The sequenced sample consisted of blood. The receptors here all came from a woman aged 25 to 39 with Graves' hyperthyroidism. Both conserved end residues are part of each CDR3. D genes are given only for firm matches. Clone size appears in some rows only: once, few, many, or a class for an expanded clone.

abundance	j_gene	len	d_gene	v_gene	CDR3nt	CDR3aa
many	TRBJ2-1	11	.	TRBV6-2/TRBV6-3	TGTGCCAGCAGTAATACTAATGAGCAGTTCTTC	CASSNTNEQFF
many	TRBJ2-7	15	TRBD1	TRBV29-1	TGCAGCGTTGAAGGGCGAGGACAGGGGGCGAGTGAGCAGTACTTC	CSVEGRGQGASEQYF
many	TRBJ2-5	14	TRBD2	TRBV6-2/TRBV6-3	TGTGCCAGCAGTTCCGGACTAGCGGTAGAGACCCAGTACTTC	CASSSGLAVETQYF
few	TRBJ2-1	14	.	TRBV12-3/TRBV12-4	TGTGCCAGCAGTTTTTTGAGTGTCGGAAATGAGCAGTTCTTC	CASSFLSVGNEQFF
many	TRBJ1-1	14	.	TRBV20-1	TGCAGTGCTAGTATCGGGATAGTGAACACTGAAGCTTTCTTT	CSASIGIVNTEAFF
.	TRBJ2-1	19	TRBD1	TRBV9	TGTGCCAGCAGCGTATCGGGACAGGGGAGGCCTGATGCGTACAATGAGCAGTTCTTC	CASSVSGQGRPDAYNEQFF
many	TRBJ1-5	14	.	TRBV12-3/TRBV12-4	TGTGCCAGCAGTCTCAGAGTGGGAAATCAGCCCCAGCATTTT	CASSLRVGNQPQHF
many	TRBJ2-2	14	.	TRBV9	TGTGCCAGCAGCGGGCGACTCACGACCGGGGAGCTGTTTTTT	CASSGRLTTGELFF
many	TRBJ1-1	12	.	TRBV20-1	TGCAGTGCTAGTCTGGGGAACACTGAAGCTTTCTTT	CSASLGNTEAFF
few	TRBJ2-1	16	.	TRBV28	TGTGCCAGCAGGCCGCCCGGGACTGGAAGCTACAATGAGCAGTTCTTC	CASRPPGTGSYNEQFF
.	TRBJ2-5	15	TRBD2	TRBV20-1	TGCAGTGCTAGAGCTCGGGTAGCGGGAGAGGGGACCCAGTACTTC	CSARARVAGEGTQYF
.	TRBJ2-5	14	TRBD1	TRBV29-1	TGCAGCGTTGCTACGGGACAGGGACGAGAGACCCAGTACTTC	CSVATGQGRETQYF
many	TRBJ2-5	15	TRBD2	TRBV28	TGTGCCAGCAGTGCGCCGGGACTAGCTAGAGAGACCCAGTACTTC	CASSAPGLARETQYF
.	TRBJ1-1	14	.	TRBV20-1	TGCAGTGCTAGGGATGGGACGGCTAACACTGAAGCTTTCTTT	CSARDGTANTEAFF
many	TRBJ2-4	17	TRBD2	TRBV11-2	TGTGCCAGCAGCAACCTGGGGAGGGAGAAAGCCAAAAACATTCAGTACTTC	CASSNLGREKAKNIQYF